This T cell receptor beta chain derives from a study of blood T cell dynamics during melanoma immunotherapy (dated by TCRdb to between 2020 and 2021). Regarding the complete study: The patients had metastatic melanoma and were given first-line pembrolizumab or nivolumab plus ipilimumab as standard of care in the United Kingdom. To find early correlates of response, peripheral T cell receptor repertoires were profiled in metastatic melanoma patients before and after one cycle of checkpoint inhibitor therapy. A training cohort was formed from consecutive patients, and a further independent group of patients from the same centre was pooled into an external validation set. Points the paper makes about the study in general: Unlike progressors, patients who went on to achieve disease control showed a bifurcated reorganization of the PBMC repertoire at W3, with either increased clonality or increased diversity. The study was unable to establish whether the T cell clones driving the repertoire changes were melanoma-specific or instead reflected general immune activation. The relatively small sample size was acknowledged as a potential limitation on generalization of the results.

Notes on this clone: The specificity of this receptor is unknown. No much larger clone exists at a distance of one base, and base qualities are not known.

The cysteine opens and the phenylalanine closes a CDR3 of 14 amino acids. CDR3 DNA is the only sequence kept; it has 42 bases, read in frame from the first base. The germline V gene sets CDR1 to SGDLS and CDR2 to YYNGEE. V lost 0 bases and J lost 4 bases, and the count of bases not matched to a germline gene is 1. Every bulk PBMC sample had a fixed 350 ng of DNA loaded. TCR beta CDR3 sequences were amplified from genomic DNA using the immunoSEQ TCRb Assay kit according to manufacturer instructions. The KAPA Library Quantification Kit for Illumina platforms was used to quantify the pooled libraries by qPCR. Sequencing of the pooled libraries was done on an Illumina NextSeq 500, with clustering at about 0.6-1.1 pM. As for the original processing: Analysis of the TCR data relied on immunoSEQ ANALYZER and the R LymphoSeq package. A rearrangement efficiency score was calculated as productive divided by the sum of productive and non-productive CDR3 sequences. Clonality was assessed using the Gini coefficient and diversity using the Renyi index at alpha=1, with pairwise comparisons between timepoints within each patient. In LymphoSeq, clonal relatedness was computed using an edit distance of 3, and repertoire similarity was computed using the Bhattacharyya coefficient. To classify response, a linear discriminant analysis based on week-3 changes in clonality and diversity was built with the R MASS and caret packages. The source is immuneACCESS, and TCRdb retained only in-frame sequences with V and J called. Part of the clones is not carried over; for the studies checked, unresolved V genes explain less than half of this, and the remainder is unexplained. V and J calls and clone size are as listed in that table; D and trimming were resolved from the DNA. This sample gives around 7,000 clones in total; roughly 80% of them show up just once. 16% of the sample goes to the ten largest clones.

The label giving this sample's time point can be read as: pre-treatment baseline. Blood samples were taken before treatment (T0) and at week 3 (W3), following the first cycle of checkpoint blockade. Except for two patients with rapid clinical progression, response was assessed 12 weeks after the first infusion by RECIST 1.1; disease control meant complete response, partial response or stable disease. Patients were excluded for prior systemic cancer treatment, concomitant immunosuppressant therapy or synchronous other active malignancies. Both bulk PBMC and plasma cell-free DNA were sequenced for TCR beta so that circulating cells and T cell turnover could be tracked. PBMC were isolated from blood with Lymphoprep and SepMate tubes, followed by red cell lysis. DNA from PBMC and sorted T cell subsets was extracted with QIAamp DNA Blood Mini kits.

The sequencing used blood, collected from a patient treated with checkpoint blockade. The chain links TRBV9 with TRBJ1-5, with 7 bases aligning to TRBD1. The receptor was isolated from a human donor with melanoma. The CDR3 protein sequence reads: CASSVGQGNQPQHF. The base sequence is TGTGCCAGCAGCGTAGGACAGGGAAATCAGCCCCAGCATTTT.